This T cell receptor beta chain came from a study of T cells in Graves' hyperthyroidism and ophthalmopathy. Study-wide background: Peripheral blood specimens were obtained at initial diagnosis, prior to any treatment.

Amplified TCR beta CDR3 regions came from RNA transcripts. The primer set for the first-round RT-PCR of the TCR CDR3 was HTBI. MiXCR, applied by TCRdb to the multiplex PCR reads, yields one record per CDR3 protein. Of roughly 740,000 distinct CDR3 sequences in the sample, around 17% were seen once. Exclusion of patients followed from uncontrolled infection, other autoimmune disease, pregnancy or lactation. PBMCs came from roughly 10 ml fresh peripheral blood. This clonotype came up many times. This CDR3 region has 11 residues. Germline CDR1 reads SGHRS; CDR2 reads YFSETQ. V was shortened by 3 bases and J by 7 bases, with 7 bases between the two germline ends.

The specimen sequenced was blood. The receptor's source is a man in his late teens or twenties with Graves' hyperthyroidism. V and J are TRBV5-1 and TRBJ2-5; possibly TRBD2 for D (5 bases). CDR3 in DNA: TGCGCCAGCAGCTCCGAGGGGACCCAGTACTTC. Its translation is CASSSEGTQYF.